These 28 T cell receptor beta chains were all obtained from the same sample, sequenced in a study of T cell repertoires in cytomegalovirus infection. Their cognate antigens are unknown. TCRdb reprocessed the reads via MiXCR and lists one record per CDR3 protein. The table has hundreds of thousands of distinct CDR3 sequences, around a third seen once. The specimen comprised cultured PBMCs, sampled from culture after CMV antigen stimulation. These receptors originate from a human donor in good health (CMV status not recorded). Some clones in this sample may be carry-over from other donors' samples.

This clonotype was detected only a few times. The V gene is TRBV29-1, the J gene TRBJ2-1, with D hard to call. This CDR3 comprises 13 residues. Deletions cut 3 bases from V and 2 bases from J, with 8 bases between. The germline gives CDR1 SQVTM, CDR2 ANQGSEA. CDR3 residues: CSVDAWAYNEQFF. The CDR3 DNA follows: TGCAGCGTTGATGCTTGGGCCTACAATGAGCAGTTCTTC.

The chain uses TRBV7-2 and TRBJ2-1; 10 nucleotides align to TRBD1. Germline CDR1 SGHTA, CDR2 FQGNSA. The CDR3 is made up of 16 amino acids. V was clipped by 6 bases and J by 0 bases; unmatched bases: 5. CDR3 sequence (DNA): TGTGCCAGCAGGGGACAGGGGAGGAGCTCCTACAATGAGCAGTTCTTC. Amino acids: CASRGQGRSSYNEQFF.

V and J are TRBV5-1 and TRBJ2-3; the D is unclear. With 0 bases removed from V and 8 bases from J, the gap between germline ends came to 7 bases. The germline CDR1 and CDR2 sequences are SGHRS and YFSETQ. The CDR3 covers 12 residues. In nucleotides, the CDR3 is TGCGCCAGCAGCTTGGATGTCGTTACGCAGTATTTT. Translated, it gives CASSLDVVTQYF.

V and J are TRBV7-9 and TRBJ2-5; 7 bases are shared with TRBD1. The CDR3 runs 17 residues. Germline V gene data show CDR1 as SEHNR and CDR2 as FQNEAQ (reference sequence). Losses at the gene ends were 4 bases for V and 2 bases for J; bases not matched to a gene: 13. The DNA for the CDR3 is TGTGCCAGCAGCTGGGGTGTTCGGACAGGTTGGCAAGAGACCCAGTACTTC. This encodes CASSWGVRTGWQETQYF. The whole variable domain, remainder taken from reference TRBV7-9 and TRBJ2-5, is DTGVSQNPRHKITKRGQNVTFRCDPISEHNRLYWYRQTLGQGPEFLTYFQNEAQLEKSRLLSDRFSAERPKGSFSTLEIQRTEQGDSAMYLCASSWGVRTGWQETQYFGPGTRLLVL.

The V and J genes are TRBV7-9 and TRBJ2-2; 7 bases match TRBD2. The junction had 10 bases not matched to a gene; V was cut back by 5 bases and J by 1 base. This CDR3 region has 17 residues. CDR1 and CDR2 (germline): SEHNR, FQNEAQ (reference sequence). The CDR3 DNA is TGTGCCAGCAGCGGAGCCGGGAGGTGGGGGAACACCGGGGAGCTGTTTTTT. Translating gives CASSGAGRWGNTGELFF. The complete variable domain, with remaining parts taken from reference TRBV7-9 and TRBJ2-2, reads DTGVSQNPRHKITKRGQNVTFRCDPISEHNRLYWYRQTLGQGPEFLTYFQNEAQLEKSRLLSDRFSAERPKGSFSTLEIQRTEQGDSAMYLCASSGAGRWGNTGELFFGEGSRLTVL.

The chain links TRBV7-8 to TRBJ2-5; TRBD2 matches at 9 bases. The germline gives CDR1 SGHVS, CDR2 FQNEAQ. The CDR3 sequence is 17 residues long. With V trimmed by 2 bases and J by 3 bases, 10 bases remained unmatched. For the CDR3, the DNA is TGTGCCAGCAGCTTACGAGTCTATAGCGGGAGTAAAGAGACCCAGTACTTC. Protein product: CASSLRVYSGSKETQYF.

The chain links TRBV5-5 to TRBJ1-5; D might be TRBD1 (5 bases). V was cut by 4 bases and J by 1 base, with 9 bases left in between. This CDR3 region has 14 residues. Germline V gene data show CDR1 as SGHKS and CDR2 as YYEKEE (reference sequence). The CDR3 DNA follows: TGTGCCAGCAGCCGAGGGGAGAGCAATCAGCCCCAGCATTTT. Translated, it gives CASSRGESNQPQHF.

This clonotype was observed a few times. This chain links TRBV7-2 with TRBJ2-7, with 8 bases that match TRBD2. The CDR3 sequence is 15 residues long. Per the germline V gene, CDR1 is SGHTA and CDR2 is FQGNSA. V was pared by 6 bases and J by 4 bases, with 11 bases of the junction left unmatched. The CDR3 is CASRSPLASGYEQYF. In DNA form, the CDR3 reads TGTGCCAGCAGATCTCCCTTGGCTAGCGGGTACGAGCAGTACTTC. The variable domain in full, with the rest retrieved from reference TRBV7-2 and TRBJ2-7, is GAGVSQSPSNKVTEKGKDVELRCDPISGHTALYWYRQSLGQGLEFLIYFQGNSAPDKSGLPSDRFSAERTGGSVSTLTIQRTQQEDSAVYLCASRSPLASGYEQYFGPGTRLTVT.

A few counts support this clonotype. V and J are TRBV6-2 or TRBV6-3 and TRBJ2-5, with 10 bases aligning to TRBD2. This CDR3 has 15 amino acids. Germline-derived CDR1 and CDR2 are MNHEY and SVGEGT. V was pared by 6 bases and J by 5 bases, with 9 bases of the junction left unmatched. In nucleotides, the CDR3 is TGTGCCAGCAGGAGAATAGCGGGAGGACAGGAGACCCAGTACTTC. Translating it yields CASRRIAGGQETQYF.

This rearrangement joins TRBV12-3 or TRBV12-4 to TRBJ2-7, with 7 bases lining up with TRBD1. CDR3 length: 14 amino acids. Trimming took 2 bases from V and 7 from J; bases not matched to a gene: 8. The CDR3 sequence is CASSLRGGSGEQYF. The DNA for the CDR3 is TGTGCCAGCAGTTTACGAGGGGGCTCGGGGGAGCAGTACTTC.

The table lists this clonotype with a few counts. The CDR3 region has the DNA TGTGCCAGCAGCGCCTCAGGGCCCCCGGGAGATACGCAGTATTTT. Amino acids: CASSASGPPGDTQYF. V is TRBV7-6 and J is TRBJ2-3, with TRBD1 as a possible D gene (5 bases). Germline-derived CDR1 and CDR2 are SGHVS and FNYEAQ. CDR3 length: 15 residues. V was pared by 5 bases and J by 5 bases, with 17 bases between.

J is TRBJ2-2 and V is TRBV7-2; D perhaps matches TRBD2 (6 bases). Germline CDR1 SGHTA, CDR2 FQGNSA. The CDR3 has 15 residues. Trimming removed 5 bases from V and 3 bases from J, with 13 bases in between. The CDR3 DNA reads TGTGCCAGCAGCCGGGGGTGGGACTACACCGGGGAGCTGTTTTTT. Translated: CASSRGWDYTGELFF.

In this sample, this clonotype turned up many times. The chain has TRBV6-6 and TRBJ2-7; D gene ambiguous. This CDR3 is built from 11 residues. Deletions cut 1 base from V and 4 bases from J, with 2 bases between. The V gene's germline CDR1 is MNHNY and CDR2 SVGAGI (reference sequence). Written as DNA, the CDR3 is TGTGCCAGCAGTTACTTTTACGAGCAGTACTTC. This sequence encodes CASSYFYEQYF.

This CDR3 is CASSSLGQGLDGYTF. For the CDR3, the DNA is TGTGCCAGCAGCTCACTAGGACAGGGGCTCGATGGCTACACCTTC. V is TRBV7-6 and J is TRBJ1-2; 9 positions match TRBD1. The CDR3 loop spans 15 amino acids. The J segment lost 6 bases and the V segment lost 4 bases, leaving 9 bases of the junction unmatched. Germline lookup yields CDR1 SGHVS and CDR2 FNYEAQ.

CDR3 DNA: TGCAGTGCCGCGCCCATGGCAGGGAGGGAGGATTCTCAGCCCCAGCATTTT. It yields the protein CSAAPMAGREDSQPQHF. V usage is TRBV20-1 and J usage is TRBJ1-5, with D possibly matching TRBD1 (5 bases). V dropped 6 bases and J dropped 6 bases, with 27 bases sitting between them. The CDR3 is made up of 17 amino acids. Germline loops: CDR1 DFQATT, CDR2 SNEGSKA (reference sequence).

There are a few counts of this clonotype. The rearrangement uses TRBV6-5 and TRBJ2-1; weak D call: TRBD1 (5 bases). The CDR3 spans 14 residues. V lost 5 bases, J lost 5 bases, and 13 bases lay in between. CDR1 MNHEY and CDR2 SVGAGI come from the germline V gene. The CDR3 DNA is TGTGCCAGCAGTAGTTCGGACACCCACAATGAGCAGTTCTTC. This codes for CASSSSDTHNEQFF.

V and J are TRBV27 and TRBJ2-1; D possibly matches TRBD1 or TRBD2 (6 bases each). Trimming shortened V by 5 bases and J by 6 bases, and 14 bases separated the two germline ends. This CDR3 is built from 14 residues. Germline CDR1 MNHEY, CDR2 SMNVEV (reference sequence). The CDR3 DNA reads as TGTGCCAGCAGTCGGGGGCGAGGGGGCAATGAGCAGTTCTTC. Protein: CASSRGRGGNEQFF.

The chain combines TRBV6-2 or TRBV6-3 with TRBJ2-7, with 7 positions matching TRBD2. CDR3 length: 14 amino acids. Germline CDR1 MNHEY, CDR2 SVGEGT. Trimming removed 6 bases from V and 8 bases from J; junction bases left unmatched: 13. The CDR3 DNA sequence: TGTGCCAGCAGACGGACTAGAGCCACCGAGAAGCAGTACTTC. Its translation: CASRRTRATEKQYF.

This clonotype was seen only a few times. The CDR3 bases are TGTGCCTGGAGTAATGGGGCAATTCTCCACGAGCAGTACTTC. Amino acid sequence: CAWSNGAILHEQYF. This chain uses TRBV30 with TRBJ2-7; perhaps TRBD1 as D (5 bases). The germline gives CDR1 GTSNPN, CDR2 SVGIG (reference sequence). The CDR3 totals 14 residues. The V and J ends lost 2 bases and 5 bases respectively, with 16 bases between them.

V is TRBV24-1 and J is TRBJ2-1; no clear D gene. V lost 4 bases and J 9 bases, leaving 9 bases between the germline ends. CDR3 length equals 12 residues. The germline gives CDR1 KGHDR, CDR2 SFDVKD. This CDR3 is CATSEDPGEQFF. CDR3 coding DNA: TGTGCCACCAGTGAAGATCCCGGTGAGCAGTTCTTC.

This clonotype came up a few times. The chain has TRBV4-1 and TRBJ2-7, with 10 bases matching TRBD1. The germline CDR1 and CDR2 sequences are MGHRA and YSYEKL. This CDR3 is built from 15 residues. V lost 1 base and J lost 7; bases outside the gene matches: 7. The CDR3 region is CASSQVGTGDDEQYF. The CDR3 DNA follows: TGCGCCAGCAGCCAAGTGGGGACAGGGGATGATGAGCAGTACTTC.

The V call is TRBV7-2, the J call TRBJ1-4; 8 positions match TRBD1. Germline CDR1 is SGHTA and CDR2 is FQGNSA. With V trimmed by 5 bases and J by 2 bases, 10 bases remained unmatched. The CDR3 has 17 residues. CDR3 protein: CASSPIGRQGTNEKLFF. Written as DNA, the CDR3 is TGTGCCAGCAGCCCCATCGGGAGACAGGGGACTAATGAAAAACTGTTTTTT.

This clonotype has more than one count but fewer than ten. The V and J genes are TRBV28 and TRBJ1-6; 7 bases map to TRBD1. V shed 3 bases and J 8 bases; nucleotides not matched to a gene: 7. CDR1 is MDHEN and CDR2 is SYDVKM in the germline V gene. This CDR3 has 15 amino acids. The CDR3 reads CASSLYRGRDSPLHF. CDR3 nucleotides: TGTGCCAGCAGTTTGTACAGGGGCCGGGATTCACCCCTCCACTTT.

The chain uses TRBV25-1 and TRBJ1-4; no clear D gene. CDR1 is MGHDK, CDR2 SYGVNS, per germline. With 4 bases removed from V and 4 bases from J, the gap between germline ends came to 10 bases. CDR3 length equals 14 residues. CDR3 in amino acids: CASSGVSFNEKLFF. The CDR3 DNA follows: TGTGCCAGCAGTGGCGTCTCCTTTAATGAAAAACTGTTTTTT. The entire variable domain, with the rest obtained from reference TRBV25-1 and TRBJ1-4, is as follows: EADIYQTPRYLVIGTGKKITLECSQTMGHDKMYWYQQDPGMELHLIHYSYGVNSTEKGDLSSESTVSRIRTEHFPLTLESARPSHTSQYLCASSGVSFNEKLFFGSGTQLSVL.

The V gene is TRBV6-1, the J gene TRBJ1-1; a possible D gene is TRBD1 (5 bases). Looked up from germline, CDR1 is MNHNS and CDR2 is SASEGT. The CDR3 is 16 residues long. The V and J ends lost 1 base and 3 bases respectively, with 15 bases between them. DNA of the CDR3: TGTGCCAGCAGTGAAGAAGCGGAAGCAGGGTACACTGAAGCTTTCTTT. Its translation is CASSEEAEAGYTEAFF.

The V and J genes are TRBV5-1 and TRBJ2-1; D assignment may be TRBD1 or TRBD2 (6 bases each). The CDR3 length is 14 residues. The ends were cut back, 2 bases at V and 6 bases at J, with 12 bases in the middle. Germline loops: CDR1 SGHRS, CDR2 YFSETQ. CDR3 residues: CASSFWGARNEQFF. DNA for the CDR3: TGCGCCAGCAGCTTTTGGGGGGCGCGCAATGAGCAGTTCTTC.

The chain has TRBV7-2 and TRBJ1-5, with D hard to call. The germline gives CDR1 SGHTA, CDR2 FQGNSA. The V gene lost 2 bases and the J gene lost 5 bases, with 7 bases spanning the gap. This CDR3 spans 13 amino acids. DNA for the CDR3: TGTGCCAGCAGCTTATATAGGGATCAGCCCCAGCATTTT. Protein product: CASSLYRDQPQHF.

The chain employs TRBV4-2 and TRBJ2-1, with 10 positions matching TRBD2. The V segment lost 1 base and the J segment 2 bases; nucleotides outside the gene matches: 5. The CDR3 contains 17 residues. Germline V CDR1 and CDR2: LGHNA, YNFKEQ. The CDR3 DNA follows: TGTGCCAGCAGCCAAGGACTAGCGGGCGCGACCTACAATGAGCAGTTCTTC. Its translation: CASSQGLAGATYNEQFF.